This passage covers 19 T cell receptor beta chains from one sample sequenced in a study of graft-versus-host responses after intestinal transplantation. TCRdb's table, derived via immunoSEQ multiplex PCR, lists solely in-frame clones and lacks some. The profile shows about 84,000 clones, approximately 90% of them singletons. The antigens of these receptors remain unknown. The sample consisted of unstimulated CD4+ T cells sorted from spleen or lymph node cells, taken before transplant. The receptor source for this set is a human donor who was the organ donor for an intestinal transplant.

This clone has a single count. This chain's CDR3 is CASSPPEDSRTGELFF. The CDR3 nucleotides are TGTGCCAGCTCACCACCGGAGGACAGCCGCACCGGGGAGCTGTTTTTT. The V call is TRBV18, the J call TRBJ2-2; TRBD1 might be the D (6 bases). CDR3 length equals 16 residues. V lost 0 bases to trimming and J lost 4 bases, with 12 bases between them. The germline V gene encodes CDR1 KGHSH and CDR2 LQKENI.

The chain is built from TRBV15 and TRBJ2-3; 8 bases are a match to TRBD2. CDR3 length equals 17 residues. Per germline, CDR1 LNHNV and CDR2 YYDKDF (reference sequence). V lost 1 base to trimming and J lost 2 bases; unmatched junction nucleotides: 8. CDR3 sequence: CATSRGKIAGFTDTQYF. CDR3 nucleotide sequence: TGTGCCACCAGCAGAGGGAAAATAGCGGGGTTCACAGATACGCAGTATTTT.

The rearrangement uses TRBV2 and TRBJ2-5, with TRBD1 as a possible D gene (6 bases). Germline CDR1 is SNHLY and CDR2 is FYNNEI. V lost 4 bases and J 7 bases, leaving 16 bases between the germline ends. The CDR3 sequence is 14 residues long. Written as DNA, the CDR3 is TGTGCCAGCAGTGCGGAACAGGGACCTCTGACCCAGTACTTC. Protein sequence: CASSAEQGPLTQYF.

V gene TRBV23-1 combines with J gene TRBJ1-2, with D tentatively TRBD1 (5 bases). TRBV23-1 is identified as an open reading frame with a role that is uncertain. V lost 0 bases, J lost 3 bases, and 5 bases lay in between. The CDR3 loop spans 13 amino acids. The CDR3: CASSQSGDYGYTF. The DNA of the CDR3 is TGCGCCAGCAGTCAATCAGGGGACTATGGCTACACCTTC.

The genes are TRBV10-1 and TRBJ2-1; a weak D match, TRBD2 (6 bases). There are 13 residues in the CDR3. V was pared by 5 bases and J by 10 bases, with 15 bases between. Germline values: CDR1 WNHNN, CDR2 SYGVQD (reference sequence). CDR3 region: CASSLAPGLEQFF. The DNA of the CDR3 is TGCGCCAGCAGTCTAGCGCCGGGTCTGGAGCAGTTCTTC.

Of note for this clone: At one boundary the junction diverges from the germline segment, which might be a read error. The J gene is TRBJ2-4, the V gene TRBV10-1; TRBD1 agrees at 7 bases. The CDR3 consists of 14 residues. The germline gives CDR1 WNHNN, CDR2 SYGVQD (reference sequence). The CDR3 bases are TGCGCCAGCAGCGCTGGGACAGCCAGAAACATTCAGTACTTC. This gives the protein CASSAGTARNIQYF.

The chain couples TRBV19 to TRBJ1-2, with D hard to call. Deletions cut 4 bases from V and 7 bases from J, with 7 bases between. The CDR3 is 11 residues long. CDR1 and CDR2 from the germline V gene are LNHDA and SQIVND (reference sequence). The CDR3 loop reads CASSSNLGYTF. The CDR3 bases are TGTGCCAGTAGTAGTAATCTTGGCTACACCTTC.

The V gene is TRBV5-1, the J gene TRBJ2-2, with D maybe TRBD1 (5 bases). Trimming stripped 0 bases from V and 0 bases from J, with 9 bases between. This CDR3 contains 16 residues. Germline V gives CDR1 SGHRS, CDR2 YFSETQ. DNA for the CDR3: TGCGCCAGCAGCTTGGAAGGCAGGGCGAACACCGGGGAGCTGTTTTTT. The encoded protein is CASSLEGRANTGELFF.

J is TRBJ2-1 and V is TRBV28; D is perhaps TRBD2 (5 bases). The CDR3 has 15 amino acids. The V end lost 6 bases, the J end lost 0 bases, and 12 bases lay between the germline ends. Germline lookup yields CDR1 MDHEN and CDR2 SYDVKM. The DNA of the CDR3 is TGTGCCAGCAGCCGAGGGCGAAGCTCCTACAATGAGCAGTTCTTC. Its translation is CASSRGRSSYNEQFF.

J is TRBJ2-7 and V is TRBV11-3, with TRBD2 identical over 9 bases. V dropped 0 bases and J dropped 4; count of bases not matched to a gene: 1. The CDR3 totals 14 residues. The germline V gene encodes CDR1 SGHNT and CDR2 YENEEA. The CDR3 DNA reads TGTGCCAGCAGCTTAGATAGCGGGAGTTACGAGCAGTACTTC. Translation: CASSLDSGSYEQYF.

The rearrangement links TRBV6-5 to TRBJ1-2, with D perhaps matching TRBD1 (5 bases). In germline, CDR1 is MNHEY, CDR2 SVGAGI. CDR3 size: 15 residues. The ends were cut back, 4 bases at V and 8 bases at J, with 20 bases in the middle. The CDR3: CASSFSITTVRGYTF. The CDR3 DNA reads as TGTGCCAGCAGTTTTTCTATTACGACAGTTAGAGGCTACACCTTC.

This rearrangement joins TRBV6-5 to TRBJ2-7, with 8 positions matching TRBD1. The V gene end was trimmed by 2 bases and the J gene end by 0 bases; junction bases not matched to a gene: 3. Germline V gene lookup returns CDR1 MNHEY and CDR2 SVGAGI. This CDR3 is 15 amino acids long. CDR3 DNA: TGTGCCAGCAGTTACGAGACAGGGGCCTCCTACGAGCAGTACTTC. Protein sequence: CASSYETGASYEQYF.

The CDR3 is CASSSHGLAGGLREQYF. In DNA form, the CDR3 reads TGTGCCAGCAGCTCCCATGGACTAGCGGGAGGTTTGAGGGAGCAGTACTTC. This chain links TRBV14 with TRBJ2-7, with 14 bases that match TRBD2. The CDR3 length is 17 residues. With V trimmed by 5 bases and J by 7 bases, 13 bases remained unmatched. Germline loops: CDR1 SGHDN, CDR2 FVKESK.

The chain employs TRBV19 and TRBJ2-5; 7 bases line up with TRBD1. Germline assignment: CDR1 LNHDA and CDR2 SQIVND (reference sequence). The CDR3 length is 15 residues. V dropped 5 bases and J dropped 2; count of bases not matched to a gene: 8. CDR3 region: CASSSGQAAQETQYF. The CDR3 nucleotides read TGTGCCAGTAGTTCCGGACAGGCCGCACAAGAGACCCAGTACTTC.

The chain recombines TRBV6-1 with TRBJ2-1; TRBD1 might be the D (6 bases). Germline V lookup: CDR1 MNHNS, CDR2 SASEGT. Trimming shortened V by 1 base and J by 0 bases, and 10 bases separated the two germline ends. The CDR3 covers 16 residues. CDR3 nucleotides: TGTGCCAGCAGTGAAGGGTACAGGGTCTCCTACAATGAGCAGTTCTTC. It yields the protein CASSEGYRVSYNEQFF.

This chain connects TRBV27 to TRBJ2-7, with 10 positions matching TRBD2. Germline values: CDR1 MNHEY, CDR2 SMNVEV (reference sequence). The CDR3 sequence is 16 residues long. The junction had 17 bases not matched to a gene; V was cut back by 6 bases and J by 9 bases. CDR3 residues: CASSWLAGAGRGAQYF. DNA for the CDR3: TGTGCCAGCAGCTGGCTAGCGGGAGCCGGGAGGGGGGCGCAGTACTTC.

The chain joins TRBV10-3 to TRBJ2-5, with D perhaps matching TRBD1 (7 bases). The germline V gene has CDR1 ENHRY and CDR2 SYGVKD. The CDR3 is 13 amino acids. Between the trimmed V and J ends, which lost 6 bases and 4 bases, there was a span of 12 bases. This CDR3 is CAIRGQGGETQYF. CDR3 sequence (DNA): TGTGCCATCAGGGGCCAGGGGGGAGAGACCCAGTACTTC.

The chain combines TRBV7-9 with TRBJ2-5, with TRBD2 as a possible D gene (5 bases). The V and J ends lost 4 bases and 2 bases respectively, with 14 bases between them. The CDR3 runs 15 residues. CDR1 is SEHNR, CDR2 FQNEAQ, per germline (reference sequence). The CDR3 here is CASSSAGGTQETQYF. As DNA, the CDR3 is TGTGCCAGCAGCTCAGCAGGAGGAACGCAAGAGACCCAGTACTTC.

The chain joins TRBV10-3 to TRBJ1-1, with a tentative D call TRBD1 (6 bases). The CDR3 has 13 amino acids. Germline CDR1 ENHRY, CDR2 SYGVKD. Trimming took off 2 bases at V and 5 bases at J, with 9 bases between the two ends. DNA of the CDR3: TGTGCCATCAGTGAGGGTAGGGGGACTGAAGCTTTCTTT. It specifies CAISEGRGTEAFF.